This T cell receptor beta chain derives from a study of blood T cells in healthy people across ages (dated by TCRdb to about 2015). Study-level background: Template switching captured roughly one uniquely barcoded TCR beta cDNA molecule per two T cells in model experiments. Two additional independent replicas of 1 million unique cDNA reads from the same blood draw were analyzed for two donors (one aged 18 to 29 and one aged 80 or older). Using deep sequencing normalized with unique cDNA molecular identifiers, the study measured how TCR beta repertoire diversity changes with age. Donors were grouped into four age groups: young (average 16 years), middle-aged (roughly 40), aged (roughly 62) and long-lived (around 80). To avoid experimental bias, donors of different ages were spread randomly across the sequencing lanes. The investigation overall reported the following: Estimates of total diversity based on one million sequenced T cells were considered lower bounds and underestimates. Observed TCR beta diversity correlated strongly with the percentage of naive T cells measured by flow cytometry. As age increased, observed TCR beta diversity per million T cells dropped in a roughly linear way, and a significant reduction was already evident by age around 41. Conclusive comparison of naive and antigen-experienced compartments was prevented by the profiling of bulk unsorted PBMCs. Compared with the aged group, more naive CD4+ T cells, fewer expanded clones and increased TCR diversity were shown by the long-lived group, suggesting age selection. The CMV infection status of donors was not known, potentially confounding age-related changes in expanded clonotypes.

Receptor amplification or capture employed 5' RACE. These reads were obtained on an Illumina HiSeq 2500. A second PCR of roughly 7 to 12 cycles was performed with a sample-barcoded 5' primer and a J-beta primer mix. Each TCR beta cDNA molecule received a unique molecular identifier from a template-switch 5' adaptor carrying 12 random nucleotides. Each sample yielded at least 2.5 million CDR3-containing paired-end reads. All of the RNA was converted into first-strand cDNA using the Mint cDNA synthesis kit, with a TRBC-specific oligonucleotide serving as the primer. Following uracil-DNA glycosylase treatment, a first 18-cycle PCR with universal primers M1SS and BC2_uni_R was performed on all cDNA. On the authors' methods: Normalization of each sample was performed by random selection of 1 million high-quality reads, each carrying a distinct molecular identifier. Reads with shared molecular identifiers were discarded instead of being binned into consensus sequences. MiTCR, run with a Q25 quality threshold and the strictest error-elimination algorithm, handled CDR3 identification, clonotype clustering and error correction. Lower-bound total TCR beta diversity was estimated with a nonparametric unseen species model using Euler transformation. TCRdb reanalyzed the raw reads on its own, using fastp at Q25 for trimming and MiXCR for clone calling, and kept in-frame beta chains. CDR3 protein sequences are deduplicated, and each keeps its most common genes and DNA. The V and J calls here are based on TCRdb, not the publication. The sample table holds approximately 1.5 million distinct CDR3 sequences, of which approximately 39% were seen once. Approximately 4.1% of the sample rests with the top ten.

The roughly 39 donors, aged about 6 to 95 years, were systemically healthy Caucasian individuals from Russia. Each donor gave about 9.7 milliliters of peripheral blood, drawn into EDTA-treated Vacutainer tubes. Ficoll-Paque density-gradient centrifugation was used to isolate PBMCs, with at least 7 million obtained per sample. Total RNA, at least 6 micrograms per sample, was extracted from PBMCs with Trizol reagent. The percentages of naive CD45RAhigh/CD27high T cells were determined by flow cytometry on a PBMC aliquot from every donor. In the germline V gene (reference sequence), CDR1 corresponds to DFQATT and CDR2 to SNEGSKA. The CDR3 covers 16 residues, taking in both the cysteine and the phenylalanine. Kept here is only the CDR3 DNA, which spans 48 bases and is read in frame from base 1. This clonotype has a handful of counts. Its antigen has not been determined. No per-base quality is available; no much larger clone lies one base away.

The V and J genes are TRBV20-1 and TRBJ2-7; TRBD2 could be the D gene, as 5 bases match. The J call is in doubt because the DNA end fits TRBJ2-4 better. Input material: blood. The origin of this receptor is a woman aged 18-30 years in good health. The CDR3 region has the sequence CSAKDPVGLAKNIQYF. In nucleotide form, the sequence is TGCAGTGCTAAAGACCCGGTTGGACTCGCCAAAAACATTCAGTACTTC.